These 17 T cell receptor beta chains were all obtained from the same sample, sequenced in a study of T cell responses to AZD1222 COVID-19 vaccine. Clones were read by immunoSEQ multiplex PCR, and TCRdb kept only the in-frame ones, dropping some. The data hold approximately 190,000 clones, with under 95% observed a single time. The material sequenced was peripheral blood, taken on day 0 of AZD1222 vaccination. These receptors originate from an adult in good health.

The rearrangement joins TRBV5-1 to TRBJ2-5, with TRBD2 matching 9 bases. Per germline, CDR1 SGHRS and CDR2 YFSETQ. V dropped 3 bases and J dropped 5; count of bases not matched to a gene: 11. The CDR3 has 16 residues. The CDR3 is CASSSGGAGGAETQYF. CDR3 DNA sequence: TGCGCCAGCAGCTCGGGTGGTGCGGGAGGGGCTGAGACCCAGTACTTC.

About this clone itself: Sequence at one end of the junction differs from germline and may be a read error. The chain recombines TRBV29-1 with TRBJ1-4, with D uncertain. The CDR3 length is 14 residues. From germline, CDR1 is SQVTM and CDR2 ANQGSEA. CDR3 residues: CSVEAGGHGEKLFF. The DNA for the CDR3 is TGCAGCGTGGAAGCCGGCGGCCATGGTGAAAAACTGTTTTTT.

This clone was seen just once. The V call is TRBV6-1, the J call TRBJ1-5; the D is unclear. The CDR3 spans 13 residues. V lost 3 bases and J lost 5, with 8 bases in between. CDR1 is MNHNS, CDR2 SASEGT, per germline. The CDR3 here is CASSDRRDQPQHF. CDR3 in DNA: TGTGCCAGCAGTGATCGAAGGGATCAGCCCCAGCATTTT.

V usage is TRBV5-1 and J usage is TRBJ1-2; TRBD1 is a possible D gene (6 bases). The CDR3 totals 13 residues. Trimming took 0 bases from V and 8 from J, leaving 11 bases between them. CDR1 is SGHRS, CDR2 YFSETQ, per germline. CDR3: CASSLAGEEGYTF. CDR3 coding DNA: TGCGCCAGCAGCTTGGCAGGGGAGGAGGGCTACACCTTC.

The V gene is TRBV7-2, the J gene TRBJ2-7; 8 bases map to TRBD2. The V gene end was trimmed by 0 bases and the J gene end by 3 bases; junction bases not matched to a gene: 13. Per the germline V gene, CDR1 is SGHTA and CDR2 is FQGNSA. The CDR3 spans 18 residues. The CDR3 is CASSLARGLDLLVYEQYF. The CDR3 bases are TGTGCCAGCAGCTTAGCCCGGGGACTAGACCTACTCGTCTACGAGCAGTACTTC. Full variable domain (outside the CDR3, taken from reference TRBV7-2 and TRBJ2-7): GAGVSQSPSNKVTEKGKDVELRCDPISGHTALYWYRQSLGQGLEFLIYFQGNSAPDKSGLPSDRFSAERTGGSVSTLTIQRTQQEDSAVYLCASSLARGLDLLVYEQYFGPGTRLTVT.

This clone was seen only once. The chain joins TRBV12-5 to TRBJ2-7, with D possibly being TRBD2 (6 bases). This CDR3 spans 17 amino acids. In germline, CDR1 is LGHNT, CDR2 FRNRAP. Trimming took 0 bases from V and 3 from J, leaving 18 bases between them. The CDR3: CASGLVRGSPGDYEQYF. The CDR3 DNA reads TGTGCTAGTGGTTTGGTACGGGGGTCCCCTGGGGACTACGAGCAGTACTTC.

The chain joins TRBV5-1 to TRBJ2-5, with TRBD2 matching 7 bases. The CDR3 consists of 16 residues. V was pared by 1 base and J by 5 bases, with 11 bases of the junction left unmatched. Germline-derived CDR1 and CDR2 are SGHRS and YFSETQ. CDR3 residues: CASSLQVAGVGETQYF. Here the CDR3 DNA reads TGCGCCAGCAGCTTGCAGGTTGCGGGAGTTGGGGAGACCCAGTACTTC. Supplemented by reference TRBV5-1 and TRBJ2-5, the full variable domain reads KAGVTQTPRYLIKTRGQQVTLSCSPISGHRSVSWYQQTPGQGLQFLFEYFSETQRNKGNFPGRFSGRQFSNSRSEMNVSTLELGDSALYLCASSLQVAGVGETQYFGPGTRLLVL.

This chain connects TRBV2 to TRBJ2-7; tentatively, D is TRBD1 or TRBD2 (5 bases each). V was cut by 9 bases and J by 6 bases, with 21 bases left in between. Germline loops: CDR1 SNHLY, CDR2 FYNNEI. CDR3 length: 14 amino acids. CDR3 nucleotides: TGTGCCAGAGGGGACGGGATTGCAGTCGGCGAGCAGTACTTC. Amino acids: CARGDGIAVGEQYF.

In this sample, this clone turned up once. V usage is TRBV7-9 and J usage is TRBJ2-3, with D perhaps matching TRBD1 or TRBD2 (5 bases each). In germline, CDR1 is SEHNR, CDR2 FQNEAQ (reference sequence). There are 15 residues in the CDR3. Trimming left V 7 bases short and J 2 bases short, with 16 bases between. DNA for the CDR3: TGTGCCAGCACCAGGGATGGGGGAATCACAGATACGCAGTATTTT. The encoded protein is CASTRDGGITDTQYF.

The chain links TRBV4-1 to TRBJ1-1; 8 positions match TRBD1. Germline loops: CDR1 MGHRA, CDR2 YSYEKL. The J segment lost 7 bases and the V segment lost 4 bases, leaving 14 bases of the junction unmatched. This CDR3 has 16 residues. The CDR3 is CASSRDRGQLFGEAFF. The DNA for the CDR3 is TGCGCCAGCAGCCGAGACAGGGGTCAACTGTTTGGTGAAGCTTTCTTT.

J is TRBJ1-3 and V is TRBV18; D gene unclear. The CDR3 is 14 amino acids. V was shortened by 1 base and J by 1 base, with 5 bases between the two germline ends. CDR1 and CDR2 from the germline V gene are KGHSH and LQKENI. The CDR3 protein is CASSPLQSGNTIYF. CDR3 coding DNA: TGTGCCAGCTCACCACTACAGTCTGGAAACACCATATATTTT. Together with reference TRBV18 and TRBJ1-3, the CDR3 gives the full variable domain: NAGVMQNPRHLVRRRGQEARLRCSPMKGHSHVYWYRQLPEEGLKFMVYLQKENIIDESGMPKERFSAEFPKEGPSILRIQQVVRGDSAAYFCASSPLQSGNTIYFGEGSWLTVV.

The chain couples TRBV29-1 to TRBJ1-2, with TRBD1 matching 10 bases. Trimming at V came to 1 base and at J to 6 bases, leaving 8 bases not matched to a gene. CDR1 and CDR2 from the germline V gene are SQVTM and ANQGSEA. The CDR3 runs to 15 residues. In DNA, the CDR3 is TGCAGCGTTGAAGCATCCGGGACAGGGGACGATGGCTACACCTTC. This translates into CSVEASGTGDDGYTF.

The chain links TRBV5-4 to TRBJ2-1; 9 bases are shared with TRBD2. CDR1 SGHNT and CDR2 YYREEE come from the germline V gene (reference sequence). V gave up 0 bases and J gave up 6 bases; unmatched junction bases: 1. The CDR3 contains 14 residues. CDR3 loop: CASSLGLAANEQFF. CDR3 bases: TGTGCCAGCAGCTTGGGACTAGCGGCCAATGAGCAGTTCTTC.

The chain employs TRBV6-1 and TRBJ2-5; TRBD2 aligns across 8 bases. CDR1 and CDR2 from the germline V gene are MNHNS and SASEGT. The CDR3 sequence is 15 residues long. After removal of 3 bases from V and 2 bases from J, the junction contained 5 bases not matched to a gene. CDR3 DNA: TGTGCCAGCAGTGACCTCCGGGGGGGGCAAGAGACCCAGTACTTC. Translation: CASSDLRGGQETQYF.

The chain combines TRBV27 with TRBJ2-2; TRBD2 agrees at 11 bases. The CDR3 loop spans 15 amino acids. In germline, CDR1 is MNHEY, CDR2 SMNVEV (reference sequence). Trimming cost V 9 bases and J 7 bases; bases outside gene matches: 10. CDR3 loop: CASHLSGGAVGELFF. As DNA, the CDR3 is TGTGCCAGTCACCTTAGCGGGGGGGCCGTCGGGGAGCTGTTTTTT.

The chain uses TRBV7-2 and TRBJ2-1, with 9 bases fitting TRBD2. This CDR3 region has 15 residues. With V trimmed by 2 bases and J by 9 bases, 8 bases remained unmatched. Germline CDR1 reads SGHTA; CDR2 reads FQGNSA. CDR3 in amino acids: CASSLNLAGEFEQFF. CDR3 in DNA: TGTGCCAGCAGCTTAAACTTAGCGGGAGAATTTGAGCAGTTCTTC.

J is TRBJ1-5 and V is TRBV6-5, with 7 bases that match TRBD1. Germline V gives CDR1 MNHEY, CDR2 SVGAGI. This CDR3 has 15 amino acids. Unmatched junction bases numbered 11, after V lost 10 bases and J lost 2 bases. The CDR3 DNA sequence: TGTGCCACCCGTAGTACGACAGGGCGCAATCAGCCCCAGCATTTT. Encoded protein: CATRSTTGRNQPQHF.